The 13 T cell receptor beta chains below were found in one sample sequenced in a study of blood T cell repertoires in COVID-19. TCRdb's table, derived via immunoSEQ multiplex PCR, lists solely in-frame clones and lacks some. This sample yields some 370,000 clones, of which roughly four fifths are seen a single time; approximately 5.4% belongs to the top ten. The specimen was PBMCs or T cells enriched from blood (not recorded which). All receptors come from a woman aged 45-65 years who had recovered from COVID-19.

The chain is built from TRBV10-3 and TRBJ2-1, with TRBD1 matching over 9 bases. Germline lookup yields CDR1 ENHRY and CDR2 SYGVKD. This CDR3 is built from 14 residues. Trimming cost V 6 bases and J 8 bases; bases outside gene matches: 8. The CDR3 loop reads CAISRDRVLDEQFF. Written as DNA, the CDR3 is TGTGCCATCAGCCGGGACAGGGTCTTGGATGAGCAGTTCTTC.

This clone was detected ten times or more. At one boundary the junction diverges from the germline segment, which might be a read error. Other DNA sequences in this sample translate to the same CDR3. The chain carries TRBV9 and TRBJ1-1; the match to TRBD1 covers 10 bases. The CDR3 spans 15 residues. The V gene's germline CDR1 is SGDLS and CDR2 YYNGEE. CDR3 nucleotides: TGCGCCAGCAGCGCAGGACAGGGGGGGGCCACTGAAGCTTTCTTT. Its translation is CASSAGQGGATEAFF.

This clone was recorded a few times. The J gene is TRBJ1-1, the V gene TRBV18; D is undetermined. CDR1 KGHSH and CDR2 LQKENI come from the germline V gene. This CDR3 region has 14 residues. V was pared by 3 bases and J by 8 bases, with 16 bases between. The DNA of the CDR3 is TGTGCCAGCTCACCGGGGAGGTTTGAACCGGAAGCTTTCTTT. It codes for CASSPGRFEPEAFF.

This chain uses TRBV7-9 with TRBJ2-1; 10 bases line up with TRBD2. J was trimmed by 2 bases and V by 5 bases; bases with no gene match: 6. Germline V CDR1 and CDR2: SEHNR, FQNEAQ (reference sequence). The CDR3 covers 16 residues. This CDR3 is CASSLGAGGPYNEQFF. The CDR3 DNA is TGTGCCAGCAGCCTGGGAGCGGGAGGGCCCTACAATGAGCAGTTCTTC.

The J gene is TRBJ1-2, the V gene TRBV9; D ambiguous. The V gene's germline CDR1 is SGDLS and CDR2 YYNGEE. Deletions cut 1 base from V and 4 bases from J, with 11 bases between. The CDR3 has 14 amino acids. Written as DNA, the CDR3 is TGTGCCAGCAGCGTATCCCGGGTTAGCTATGGCTACACCTTC. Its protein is CASSVSRVSYGYTF.

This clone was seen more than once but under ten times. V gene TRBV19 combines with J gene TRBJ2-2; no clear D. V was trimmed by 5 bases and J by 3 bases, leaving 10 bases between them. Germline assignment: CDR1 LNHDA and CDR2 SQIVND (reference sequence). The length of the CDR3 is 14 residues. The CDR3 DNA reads TGTGCCAGTAGTTTATATCCCGACACCGGGGAGCTGTTTTTT. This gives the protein CASSLYPDTGELFF. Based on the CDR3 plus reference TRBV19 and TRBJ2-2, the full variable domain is DGGITQSPKYLFRKEGQNVTLSCEQNLNHDAMYWYRQDPGQGLRLIYYSQIVNDFQKGDIAEGYSVSREKKESFPLTVTSAQKNPTAFYLCASSLYPDTGELFFGEGSRLTVL.

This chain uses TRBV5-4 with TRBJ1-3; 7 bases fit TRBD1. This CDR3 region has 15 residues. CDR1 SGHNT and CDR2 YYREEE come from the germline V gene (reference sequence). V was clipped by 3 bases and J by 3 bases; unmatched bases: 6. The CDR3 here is CASSSGDRDGNTIYF. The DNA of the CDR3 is TGTGCCAGCAGCTCCGGTGACAGGGATGGAAACACCATATATTTT.

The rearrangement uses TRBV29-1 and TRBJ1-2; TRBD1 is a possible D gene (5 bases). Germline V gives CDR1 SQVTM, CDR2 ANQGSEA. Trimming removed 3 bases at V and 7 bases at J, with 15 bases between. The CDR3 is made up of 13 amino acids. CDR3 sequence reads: CSVDSGDRGGYTF. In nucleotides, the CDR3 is TGCAGCGTTGATTCGGGGGACCGGGGTGGCTACACCTTC.

The CDR3 spells CASSQTSFRGTSTEAFF. DNA for the CDR3: TGTGCCAGCAGCCAAACTTCATTCCGCGGGACGTCGACTGAAGCTTTCTTT. This chain links TRBV3-1 (or the pseudogene TRBV3-2) with TRBJ1-1; TRBD1 is a possible D gene (5 bases). Germline V gives CDR1 LGHDT, CDR2 YNNKEL (reference sequence). V lost 2 bases to trimming and J lost 5 bases, with 21 bases between them. The CDR3 runs to 17 residues.

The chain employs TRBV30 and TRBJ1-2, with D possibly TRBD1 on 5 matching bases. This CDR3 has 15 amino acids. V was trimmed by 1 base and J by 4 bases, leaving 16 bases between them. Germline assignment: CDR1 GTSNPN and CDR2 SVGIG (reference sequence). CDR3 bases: TGTGCCTGGAGTGGGGGTATACAGGTCTTCTATGGCTACACCTTC. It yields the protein CAWSGGIQVFYGYTF.

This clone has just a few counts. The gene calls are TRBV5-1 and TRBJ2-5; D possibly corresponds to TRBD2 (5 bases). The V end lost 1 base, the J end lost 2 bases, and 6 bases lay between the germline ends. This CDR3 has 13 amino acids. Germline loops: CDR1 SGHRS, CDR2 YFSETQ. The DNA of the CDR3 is TGCGCCAGCAGCTTGAGAGGGCAAGAGACCCAGTACTTC. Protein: CASSLRGQETQYF. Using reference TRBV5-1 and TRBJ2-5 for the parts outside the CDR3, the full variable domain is KAGVTQTPRYLIKTRGQQVTLSCSPISGHRSVSWYQQTPGQGLQFLFEYFSETQRNKGNFPGRFSGRQFSNSRSEMNVSTLELGDSALYLCASSLRGQETQYFGPGTRLLVL.

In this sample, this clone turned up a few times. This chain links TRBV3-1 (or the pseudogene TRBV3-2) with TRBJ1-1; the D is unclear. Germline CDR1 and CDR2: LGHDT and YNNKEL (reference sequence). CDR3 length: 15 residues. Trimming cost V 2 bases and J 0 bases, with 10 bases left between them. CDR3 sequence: CASSQYDTVNTEAFF. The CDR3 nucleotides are TGTGCCAGCAGCCAATACGATACGGTGAACACTGAAGCTTTCTTT.

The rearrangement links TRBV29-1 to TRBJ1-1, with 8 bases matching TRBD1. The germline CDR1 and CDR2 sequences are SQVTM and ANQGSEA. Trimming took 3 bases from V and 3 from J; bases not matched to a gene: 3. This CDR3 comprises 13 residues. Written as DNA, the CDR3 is TGCAGCGTTGACGGACAGGGTCACACTGAAGCTTTCTTT. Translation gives CSVDGQGHTEAFF.